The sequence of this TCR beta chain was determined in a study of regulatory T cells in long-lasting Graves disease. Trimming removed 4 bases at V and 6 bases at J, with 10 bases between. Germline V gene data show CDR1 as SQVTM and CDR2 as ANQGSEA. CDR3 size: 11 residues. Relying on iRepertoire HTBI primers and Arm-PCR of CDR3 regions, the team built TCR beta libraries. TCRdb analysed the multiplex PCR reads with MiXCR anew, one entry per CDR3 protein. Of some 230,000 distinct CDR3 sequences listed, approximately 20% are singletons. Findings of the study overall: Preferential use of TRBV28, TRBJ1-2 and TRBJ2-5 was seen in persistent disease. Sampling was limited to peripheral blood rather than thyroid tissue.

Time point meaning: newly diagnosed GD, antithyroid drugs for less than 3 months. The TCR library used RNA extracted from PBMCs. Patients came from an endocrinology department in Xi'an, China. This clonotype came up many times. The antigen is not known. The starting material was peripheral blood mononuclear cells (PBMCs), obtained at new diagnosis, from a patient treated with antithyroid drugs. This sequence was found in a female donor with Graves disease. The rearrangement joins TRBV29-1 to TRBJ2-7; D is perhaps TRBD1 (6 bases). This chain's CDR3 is CSVVGDIEQYF. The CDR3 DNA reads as TGCAGCGTTGTTGGGGACATCGAGCAGTACTTC.